What follows is one T cell receptor beta chain and its context. What it binds is unknown. The data belong to a study of OX40 agonist ivuxolimab in advanced cancers. Turning to the study itself: Participants, around 80% male, averaged roughly 59 years of age, ranging from about 23 to 80. General study findings and limits: Averaging showed that CD8+ T cells had more expanded clones than CD4+ did.

Generated by immunoSEQ multiplex PCR, the TCRdb table keeps only in-frame clones and is missing some. In the table there are 7,500 to 10,000 clones, more than 80% of which are singletons. CDR3 length: 15 amino acids. The germline V gene encodes CDR1 MNHEY and CDR2 SVGAGI. Trimming at V came to 5 bases and at J to 2 bases, leaving 8 bases not matched to a gene. Patients who had autoimmune disease history or got systemic immunosuppression were left out. The chain joins TRBV6-5 to TRBJ1-2; TRBD1 matches at 7 bases. Source: CD4+ or CD8+ T cells sorted from blood, taken in a trial of the OX40 agonist ivuxolimab. The receptor comes from an adult with an advanced solid tumor such as melanoma, head and neck, liver or kidney cancer. This CDR3 reads CASSPTTGANYGYTF. The CDR3 nucleotides read TGTGCCAGCAGTCCAACCACAGGGGCCAACTATGGCTACACCTTC.